These 12 T cell receptor beta chains originate from one sample sequenced in a study of blood T cell repertoires in COVID-19. TCRdb's copy holds only in-frame clones and misses some; the assay was immunoSEQ multiplex PCR. The sample holds about 460,000 clones, roughly nine tenths seen once. The sequenced sample was PBMCs or T cells enriched from blood (not recorded which). Every receptor here comes from a woman aged 55-69 years who had recovered from COVID-19.

This clone occurred a few times. CDR3 sequence: CASSRGQINQPQHF. The CDR3 region has the DNA TGTGCCAGCAGTCGCGGACAGATCAATCAGCCCCAGCATTTT. The rearrangement uses TRBV7-2 and TRBJ1-5; D is possibly TRBD1 (6 bases). V was pared by 6 bases and J by 3 bases, with 12 bases between. CDR3 length: 14 amino acids. Germline CDR1 and CDR2: SGHTA and FQGNSA.

This clone was detected only once. The chain recombines TRBV3-1 (or the pseudogene TRBV3-2) with TRBJ1-5; D not resolved. The CDR3 spans 15 residues. Germline V lookup: CDR1 LGHDT, CDR2 YNNKEL (reference sequence). Trimming cost V 0 bases and J 2 bases, with 8 bases left between them. The CDR3 DNA reads TGTGCCAGCAGCCAAGATTTGCCAGGCAATCAGCCCCAGCATTTT. The encoded protein is CASSQDLPGNQPQHF.

This rearrangement joins TRBV7-8 to TRBJ2-3; the match to TRBD1 covers 11 bases. V was pared by 2 bases and J by 3 bases, with 10 bases of the junction left unmatched. Germline V lookup: CDR1 SGHVS, CDR2 FQNEAQ. CDR3 length: 18 amino acids. The DNA for the CDR3 is TGTGCCAGCAGCTTAACAACCGGGACAGGGGGAAGAACAGATACGCAGTATTTT. Protein sequence: CASSLTTGTGGRTDTQYF.

The chain combines TRBV6-1 with TRBJ2-7; 8 bases are shared with TRBD1. Germline V lookup: CDR1 MNHNS, CDR2 SASEGT. Unmatched junction bases numbered 3, after V lost 0 bases and J lost 2 bases. The CDR3 extends over 15 amino acids. The CDR3 sequence: CASSEAGQGPYEQYV. CDR3 in DNA: TGTGCCAGCAGTGAAGCAGGACAGGGCCCCTACGAGCAGTACGTC.

The chain is built from TRBV10-3 and TRBJ1-4; no definite D call. The V end lost 8 bases, the J end lost 8 bases, and 12 bases lay between the germline ends. The germline V gene encodes CDR1 ENHRY and CDR2 SYGVKD. The CDR3 sequence is 12 residues long. The CDR3 sequence: CAIRDPEEKLFF. The DNA of the CDR3 is TGTGCCATCCGGGATCCTGAGGAAAAACTGTTTTTT.

This clone was counted once. J is TRBJ2-3 and V is TRBV9, with TRBD2 as a possible D gene (7 bases). Per germline, CDR1 SGDLS and CDR2 YYNGEE. Trimming removed 3 bases at V and 2 bases at J, with 16 bases between. This CDR3 spans 16 amino acids. In DNA form, the CDR3 reads TGTGCCAGCAGCGCAAGGGGGGGGGACCCCACAGATACGCAGTATTTT. Amino acid sequence: CASSARGGDPTDTQYF.

The chain joins TRBV21-1 to TRBJ2-3; TRBD2, the D gene given by the table, was not confirmed from the DNA. TRBV21-1 is a recognized pseudogene. The CDR3 covers 13 residues. CDR3 sequence: CASSKEAADTQYF. Written as DNA, the CDR3 is TGTGCCAGCAGCAAGGAGGCGGCAGATACGCAGTATTTT.

This clone was detected only once. This chain joins TRBV3-1 (or the pseudogene TRBV3-2) and TRBJ1-2; D may be TRBD1 (5 bases). Germline lookup yields CDR1 LGHDT and CDR2 YNNKEL (reference sequence). V was trimmed by 0 bases and J by 5 bases, leaving 13 bases between them. This CDR3 spans 15 amino acids. The CDR3 nucleotides read TGTGCCAGCAGCCAAGATGTGGTGACAGCTTATGGCTACACCTTC. Amino acid sequence: CASSQDVVTAYGYTF.

The chain has TRBV19 and TRBJ1-1, with D unclear. CDR1 is LNHDA and CDR2 is SQIVND in the germline V gene (reference sequence). This CDR3 is built from 14 residues. V lost 6 bases and J lost 3, with 14 bases in between. The CDR3 spells CASRGGRFYTEAFF. The DNA for the CDR3 is TGTGCCAGTAGGGGAGGTAGGTTCTACACTGAAGCTTTCTTT.

The rearrangement links TRBV10-1 to TRBJ1-3; D ambiguous. The CDR3 is 14 residues long. Germline V CDR1 and CDR2: WNHNN, SYGVQD (reference sequence). V lost 2 bases and J 2 bases, leaving 7 bases between the germline ends. The CDR3 DNA reads as TGCGCCAGCAGTGAGGGCATTGCTGGAAACACCATATATTTT. Translation gives CASSEGIAGNTIYF.

V and J are TRBV19 and TRBJ1-1, with D hard to call. Looked up from germline, CDR1 is LNHDA and CDR2 is SQIVND (reference sequence). The CDR3 totals 11 residues. Between the trimmed V and J ends, which lost 10 bases and 4 bases, there was a span of 10 bases. The CDR3 is CATGRVTEAFF. The DNA of the CDR3 is TGTGCCACCGGGAGAGTCACTGAAGCTTTCTTT.

V gene TRBV5-1 combines with J gene TRBJ1-3; D remains unclear. This CDR3 has 15 residues. Per germline, CDR1 SGHRS and CDR2 YFSETQ. Trimming removed 0 bases from V and 0 bases from J, with 7 bases in between. CDR3 sequence (DNA): TGCGCCAGCAGCTTGGGACGGGGCTCTGGAAACACCATATATTTT. This gives the protein CASSLGRGSGNTIYF.